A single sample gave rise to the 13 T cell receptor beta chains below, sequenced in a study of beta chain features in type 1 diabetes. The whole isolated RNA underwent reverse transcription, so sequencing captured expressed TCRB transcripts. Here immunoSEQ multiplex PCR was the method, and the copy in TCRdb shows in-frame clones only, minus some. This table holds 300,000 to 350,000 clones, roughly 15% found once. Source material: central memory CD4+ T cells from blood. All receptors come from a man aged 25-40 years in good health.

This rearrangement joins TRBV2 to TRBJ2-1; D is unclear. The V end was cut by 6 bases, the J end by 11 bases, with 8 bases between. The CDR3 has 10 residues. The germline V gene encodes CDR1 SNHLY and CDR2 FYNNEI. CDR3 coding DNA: TGTGCCAGCAGGTCCGCCCAGCAGTTCTTC. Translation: CASRSAQQFF.

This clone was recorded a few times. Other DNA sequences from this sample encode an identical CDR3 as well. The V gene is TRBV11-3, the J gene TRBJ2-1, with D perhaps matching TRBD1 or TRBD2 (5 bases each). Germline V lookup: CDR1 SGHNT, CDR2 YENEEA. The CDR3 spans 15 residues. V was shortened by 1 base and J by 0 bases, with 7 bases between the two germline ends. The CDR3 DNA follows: TGTGCCAGCAGCTTAGGGGGGAGCTCCTACAATGAGCAGTTCTTC. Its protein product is CASSLGGSSYNEQFF.

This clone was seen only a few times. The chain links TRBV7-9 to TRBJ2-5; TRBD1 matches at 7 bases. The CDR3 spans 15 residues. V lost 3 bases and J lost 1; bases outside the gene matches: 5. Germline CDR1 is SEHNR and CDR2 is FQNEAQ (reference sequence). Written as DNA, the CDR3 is TGTGCCAGCAGCTTCGCCCGGGACAGCCAAGAGACCCAGTACTTC. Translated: CASSFARDSQETQYF.

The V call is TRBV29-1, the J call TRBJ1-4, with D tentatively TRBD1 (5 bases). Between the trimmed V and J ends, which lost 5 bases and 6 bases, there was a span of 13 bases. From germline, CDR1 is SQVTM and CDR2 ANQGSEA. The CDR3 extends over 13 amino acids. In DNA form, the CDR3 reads TGCAGCGTTTTAGGACAATGGGATGAAAAACTGTTTTTT. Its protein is CSVLGQWDEKLFF.

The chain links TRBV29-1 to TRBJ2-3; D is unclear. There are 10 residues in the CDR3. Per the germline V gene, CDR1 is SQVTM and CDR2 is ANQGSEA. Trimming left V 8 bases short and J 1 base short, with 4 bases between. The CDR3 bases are TGCAGCCCCCGCACAGATACGCAGTATTTT. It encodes CSPRTDTQYF.

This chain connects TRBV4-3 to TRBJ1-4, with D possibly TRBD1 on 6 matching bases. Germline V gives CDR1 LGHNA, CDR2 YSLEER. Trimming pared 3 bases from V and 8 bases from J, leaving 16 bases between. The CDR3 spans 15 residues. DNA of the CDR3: TGCGCCAGCAGCCACGCTATTGGGGGCGGCGAAAAACTGTTTTTT. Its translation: CASSHAIGGGEKLFF.

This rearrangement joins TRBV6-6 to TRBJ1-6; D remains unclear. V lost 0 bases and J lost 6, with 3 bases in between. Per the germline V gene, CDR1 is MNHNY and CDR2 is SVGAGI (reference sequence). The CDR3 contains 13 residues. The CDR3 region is CASSYSLNSPLHF. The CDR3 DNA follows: TGTGCCAGCAGTTACTCACTTAATTCACCCCTCCACTTT.

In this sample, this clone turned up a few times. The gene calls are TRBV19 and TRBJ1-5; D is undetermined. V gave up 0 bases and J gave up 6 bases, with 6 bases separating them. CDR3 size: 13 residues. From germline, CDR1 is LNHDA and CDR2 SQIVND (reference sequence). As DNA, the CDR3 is TGTGCCAGTAGTATAGACGCCCCTCAGCCCCAGCATTTT. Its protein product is CASSIDAPQPQHF.

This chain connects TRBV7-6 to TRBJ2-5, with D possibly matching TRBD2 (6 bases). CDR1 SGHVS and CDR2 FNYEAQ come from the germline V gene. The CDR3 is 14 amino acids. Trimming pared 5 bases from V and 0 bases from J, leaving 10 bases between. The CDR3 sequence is CASSPGTYQETQYF. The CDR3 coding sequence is TGTGCCAGCAGCCCAGGGACTTACCAAGAGACCCAGTACTTC.

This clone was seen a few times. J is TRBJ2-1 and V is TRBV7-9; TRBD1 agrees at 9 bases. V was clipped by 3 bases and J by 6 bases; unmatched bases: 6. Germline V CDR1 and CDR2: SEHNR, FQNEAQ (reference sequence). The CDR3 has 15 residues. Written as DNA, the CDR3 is TGTGCCAGCAGCTTCCGCCGGGACAGGGTCAATGAGCAGTTCTTC. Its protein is CASSFRRDRVNEQFF.

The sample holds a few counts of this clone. CDR3 sequence reads: CSVRSRSTDTQYF. The CDR3 region has the DNA TGCAGCGTTCGGTCCAGGAGCACAGATACGCAGTATTTT. The V call is TRBV29-1, the J call TRBJ2-3; D not certain. The CDR3 has 13 amino acids. CDR1 and CDR2 from the germline V gene are SQVTM and ANQGSEA. The V end lost 5 bases, the J end lost 0 bases, and 9 bases lay between the germline ends.

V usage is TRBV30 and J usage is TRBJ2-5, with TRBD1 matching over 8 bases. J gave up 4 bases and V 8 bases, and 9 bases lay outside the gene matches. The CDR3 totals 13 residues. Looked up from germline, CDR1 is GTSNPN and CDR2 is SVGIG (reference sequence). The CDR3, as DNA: TGTGCCGGAGAACCAGGGGGCGCAGAGACCCAGTACTTC. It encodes CAGEPGGAETQYF.

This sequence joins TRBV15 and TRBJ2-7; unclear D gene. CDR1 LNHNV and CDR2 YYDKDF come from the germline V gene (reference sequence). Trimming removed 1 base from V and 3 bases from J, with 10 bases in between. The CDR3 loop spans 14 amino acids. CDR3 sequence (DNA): TGTGCCACCAGCAGAGTTCGGACCTTCTACGAGCAGTACTTC. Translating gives CATSRVRTFYEQYF.